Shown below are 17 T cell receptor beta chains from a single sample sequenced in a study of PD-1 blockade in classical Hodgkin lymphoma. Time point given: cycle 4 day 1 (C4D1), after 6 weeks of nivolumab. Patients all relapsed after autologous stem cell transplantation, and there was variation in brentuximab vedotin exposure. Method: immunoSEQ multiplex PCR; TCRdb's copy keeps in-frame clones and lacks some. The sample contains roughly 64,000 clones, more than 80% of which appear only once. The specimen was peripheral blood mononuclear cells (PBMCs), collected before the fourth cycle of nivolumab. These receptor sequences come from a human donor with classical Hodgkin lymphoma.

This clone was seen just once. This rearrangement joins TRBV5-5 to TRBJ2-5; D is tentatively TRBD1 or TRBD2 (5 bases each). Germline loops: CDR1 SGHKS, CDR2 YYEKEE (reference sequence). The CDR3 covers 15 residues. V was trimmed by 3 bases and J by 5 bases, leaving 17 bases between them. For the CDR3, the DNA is TGTGCCAGCAGCTCCCGGGGCCCTGGGATGGAGACCCAGTACTTC. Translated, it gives CASSSRGPGMETQYF.

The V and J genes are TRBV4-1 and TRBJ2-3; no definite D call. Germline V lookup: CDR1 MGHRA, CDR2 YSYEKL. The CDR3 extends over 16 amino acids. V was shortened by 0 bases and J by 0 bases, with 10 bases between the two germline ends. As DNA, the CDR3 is TGCGCCAGCAGCCAAGATTTCGGCCTGAGCACAGATACGCAGTATTTT. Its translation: CASSQDFGLSTDTQYF.

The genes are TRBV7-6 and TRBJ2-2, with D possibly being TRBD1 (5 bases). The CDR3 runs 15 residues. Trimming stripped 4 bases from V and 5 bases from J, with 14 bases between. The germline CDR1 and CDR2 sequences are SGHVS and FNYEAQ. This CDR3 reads CASSSETVRTGELFF. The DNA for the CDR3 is TGTGCCAGCAGCTCAGAGACAGTGCGGACCGGGGAGCTGTTTTTT.

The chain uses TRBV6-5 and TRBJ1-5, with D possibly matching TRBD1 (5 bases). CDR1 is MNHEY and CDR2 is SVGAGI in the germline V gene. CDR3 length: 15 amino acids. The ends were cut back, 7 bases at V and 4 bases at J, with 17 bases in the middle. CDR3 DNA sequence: TGTGCCAGCACCCCCGGGAGGGGAGTAAATCAGCCCCAGCATTTT. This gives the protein CASTPGRGVNQPQHF.

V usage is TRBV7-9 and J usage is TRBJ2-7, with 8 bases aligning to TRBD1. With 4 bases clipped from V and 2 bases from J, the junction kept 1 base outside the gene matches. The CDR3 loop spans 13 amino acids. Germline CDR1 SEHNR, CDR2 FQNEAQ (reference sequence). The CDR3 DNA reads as TGTGCCAGCAGCTCACAGGGGGCCTACGAGCAGTACTTC. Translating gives CASSSQGAYEQYF.

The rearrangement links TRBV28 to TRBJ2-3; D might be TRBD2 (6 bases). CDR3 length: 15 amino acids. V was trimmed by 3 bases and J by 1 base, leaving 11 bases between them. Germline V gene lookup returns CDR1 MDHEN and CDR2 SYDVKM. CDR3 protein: CASSFSGRGTDTQYF. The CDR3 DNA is TGTGCCAGCAGTTTTTCCGGGAGAGGCACAGATACGCAGTATTTT.

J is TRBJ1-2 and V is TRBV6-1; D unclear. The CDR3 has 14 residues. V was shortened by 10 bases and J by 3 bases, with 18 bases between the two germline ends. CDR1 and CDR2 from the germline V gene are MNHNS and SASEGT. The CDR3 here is CAIPIPDGYYGYTF. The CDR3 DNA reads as TGTGCCATTCCCATCCCGGACGGCTACTATGGCTACACCTTC.

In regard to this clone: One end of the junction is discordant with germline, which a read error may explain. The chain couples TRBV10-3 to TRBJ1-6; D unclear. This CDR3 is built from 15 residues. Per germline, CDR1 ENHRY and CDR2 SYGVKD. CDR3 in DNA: TGTGCCATCAGGGAGTCACCCTCCTATAATTCACCCCTCCACTTT. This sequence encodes CAIRESPSYNSPLHF.

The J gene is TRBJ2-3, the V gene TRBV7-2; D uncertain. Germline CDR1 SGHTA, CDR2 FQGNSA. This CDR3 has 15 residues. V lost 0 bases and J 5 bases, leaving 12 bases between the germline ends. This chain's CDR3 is CASSLAGLVGDTQYF. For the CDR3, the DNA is TGTGCCAGCAGCTTAGCCGGGCTAGTGGGAGATACGCAGTATTTT.

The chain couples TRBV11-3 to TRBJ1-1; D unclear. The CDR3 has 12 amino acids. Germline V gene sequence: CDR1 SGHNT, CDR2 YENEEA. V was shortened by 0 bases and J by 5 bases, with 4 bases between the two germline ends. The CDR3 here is CASSLDGTEAFF. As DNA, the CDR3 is TGTGCCAGCAGCTTAGATGGAACTGAAGCTTTCTTT.

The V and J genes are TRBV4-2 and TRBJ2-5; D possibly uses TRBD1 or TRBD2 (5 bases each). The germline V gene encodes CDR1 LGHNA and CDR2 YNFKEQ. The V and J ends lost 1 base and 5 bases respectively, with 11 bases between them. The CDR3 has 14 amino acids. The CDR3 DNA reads TGTGCCAGCAGCCAAGGGGGGATCCTGGAGACCCAGTACTTC. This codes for CASSQGGILETQYF.

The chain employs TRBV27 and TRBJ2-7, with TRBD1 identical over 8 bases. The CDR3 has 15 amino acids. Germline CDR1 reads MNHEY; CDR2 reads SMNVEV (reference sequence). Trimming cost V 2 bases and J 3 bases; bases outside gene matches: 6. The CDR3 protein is CASSLRGTGHYEQYF. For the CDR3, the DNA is TGTGCCAGCAGTTTACGTGGGACAGGCCACTACGAGCAGTACTTC.

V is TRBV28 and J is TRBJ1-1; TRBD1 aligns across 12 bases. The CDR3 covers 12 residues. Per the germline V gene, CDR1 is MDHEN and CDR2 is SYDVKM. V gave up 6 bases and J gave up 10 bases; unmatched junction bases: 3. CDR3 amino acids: CASRQGQGAAFF. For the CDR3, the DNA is TGTGCCAGCAGACAGGGACAGGGGGCAGCTTTCTTT. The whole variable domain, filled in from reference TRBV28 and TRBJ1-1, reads DVKVTQSSRYLVKRTGEKVFLECVQDMDHENMFWYRQDPGLGLRLIYFSYDVKMKEKGDIPEGYSVSREKKERFSLILESASTNQTSMYLCASRQGQGAAFFGQGTRLTVV.

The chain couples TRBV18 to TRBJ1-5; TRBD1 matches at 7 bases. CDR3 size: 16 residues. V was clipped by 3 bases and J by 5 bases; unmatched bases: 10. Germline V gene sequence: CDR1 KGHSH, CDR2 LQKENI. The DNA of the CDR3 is TGTGCCAGCTCACCCGGCGGGACAGAGTACTATCAGCCCCAGCATTTT. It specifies CASSPGGTEYYQPQHF.

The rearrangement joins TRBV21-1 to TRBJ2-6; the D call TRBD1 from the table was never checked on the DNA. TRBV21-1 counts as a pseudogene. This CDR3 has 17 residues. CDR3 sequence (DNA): TGTGCCAGCATCCGACAGGGAATTAACTCTGGGGCCAACGTCCTGACTTTC. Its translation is CASIRQGINSGANVLTF.

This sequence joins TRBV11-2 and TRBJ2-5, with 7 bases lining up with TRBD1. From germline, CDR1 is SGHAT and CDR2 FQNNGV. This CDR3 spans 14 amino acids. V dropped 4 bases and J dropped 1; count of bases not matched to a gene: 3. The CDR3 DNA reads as TGTGCCAGCAGCTCTTGGGACAGCCAAGAGACCCAGTACTTC. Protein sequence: CASSSWDSQETQYF.

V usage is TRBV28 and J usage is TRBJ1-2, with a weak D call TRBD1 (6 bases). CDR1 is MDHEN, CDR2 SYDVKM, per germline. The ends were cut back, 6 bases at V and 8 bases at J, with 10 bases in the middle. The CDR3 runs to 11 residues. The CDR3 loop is CASRTTGGYTF. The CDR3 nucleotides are TGTGCCAGCAGGACGACAGGAGGCTACACCTTC.